This entry features one T cell receptor beta chain sequence. This entry comes from a study of blood T cell repertoires in COVID-19. The overall study: Sources were T cells, B-cell-depleted T cells, or PBMCs; the material itself was cDNA or gDNA.

Original handling: Amplification of reference gene primers provided the estimated nucleated cell counts. The table came from immunoSEQ multiplex PCR; TCRdb's copy has only in-frame clones and leaves some out. The DNA gave D and trimming, while V, J and clone size come from that table. Counted here are approximately 300,000 clones, more than 85% occurring once; the ten biggest clones make up approximately 18%. Participants' reported clinical history set cohort assignment. Either two negative PCRs, clearance, or symptom resolution qualified Cohort 3 donors as recovered. The sample consisted of PBMCs or T cells enriched from blood (not recorded which). The sequence was collected from a woman aged 30 to 39 who had recovered from COVID-19.

The CDR3, as DNA: TGTGCCACCAGTGATCCGGGACTAGCGGGGGGGGGAGAGACCCAGTACTTC. It is translated as CATSDPGLAGGGETQYF. The J gene is TRBJ2-5, the V gene TRBV24-1, with TRBD2 matching 16 bases. CDR1 is KGHDR and CDR2 is SFDVKD in the germline V gene. The CDR3 runs to 17 residues. The trim removed 3 bases at V and 4 bases at J, leaving 4 bases unmatched.